This TCR beta chain stems from a study of regulatory T cells in long-lasting Graves disease. CDR1 is SEHNR and CDR2 is FQNEAQ in the germline V gene (reference sequence). V was cut by 5 bases and J by 1 base, with 15 bases left in between. The CDR3 consists of 16 residues. In building TCR beta libraries, iRepertoire HTBI primers were used together with Arm-PCR of CDR3 regions. TCRdb called the multiplex PCR reads again in MiXCR, with one record for every CDR3 protein. The sample includes approximately 560,000 distinct CDR3 sequences, 16% of them seen just once. This sample's time point: newly diagnosed GD, antithyroid drugs for less than 3 months. Generation of the TCR library employed RNA extracted from PBMCs. The same sample was also used in a study of T cells in Graves' hyperthyroidism and ophthalmopathy.

This TCR was recovered from a man between 18 and 35 years old with Graves disease. The specimen was peripheral blood mononuclear cells (PBMCs), collected at new diagnosis, from a patient treated with antithyroid drugs. The chain has TRBV7-9 and TRBJ2-1; D possibly uses TRBD1 or TRBD2 (5 bases each). CDR3 residues: CASSPPGTESYNEQFF. CDR3 sequence (DNA): TGTGCCAGCAGCCCCCCCGGGACGGAGTCCTACAATGAGCAGTTCTTC.